These 15 T cell receptor beta chains originate from one sample sequenced in a study of memory CD4+ T cells and cytomegalovirus serostatus (dated 2019 in TCRdb). A FACSAria II was used to sort memory CD4+ T cells, defined as single viable CD3+CD4+CD8-CD45RO+ cells. To prepare the library, the immunoSEQ multiplex PCR assay was applied. What TCRdb holds here is the immuneACCESS table cut down to in-frame rearrangements. Part of the clones is not present; checked against another copy, under half of the missing clones reflect an unresolved V gene, and the others are unexplained. Across this sample there are some 39,000 clones, with 75% to 85% seen only once. In total, the top ten clones hold 0.79% of the sample. Sequencing input: memory CD4+ T cells from blood. These TCRs come from an adult in good health and CMV-seronegative.

The CDR3 DNA is TGTGCCAGAAGCCGGACGGCGTTCGCGAACACCGGGGAGCTGTTTTTT. It is translated as CARSRTAFANTGELFF. J is TRBJ2-2 and V is TRBV5-3; no clear D gene. TRBV5-3 is labeled an ORF, and its function is uncertain. This CDR3 spans 16 amino acids. The V end was cut by 4 bases, the J end by 0 bases, with 13 bases between.

V gene TRBV4-2 combines with J gene TRBJ2-7, with 10 bases that match TRBD2. V dropped 1 base and J dropped 5; count of bases not matched to a gene: 14. CDR3 length: 18 amino acids. The germline gives CDR1 LGHNA, CDR2 YNFKEQ. In DNA, the CDR3 is TGTGCCAGCAGCCAAGCGGTGAAGGGGAGCGGGGGGGTGAACGAGCAGTACTTC. It is translated as CASSQAVKGSGGVNEQYF.

The chain is built from TRBV14 and TRBJ1-4, with 7 bases that match TRBD1. The V and J ends lost 0 bases and 2 bases, in that order; junction bases with no gene match: 3. Germline V gene sequence: CDR1 SGHDN, CDR2 FVKESK. CDR3 size: 16 residues. CDR3 sequence reads: CASSQDRGQTNEKLFF. CDR3 bases: TGTGCCAGCAGCCAAGATAGGGGGCAGACTAATGAAAAACTGTTTTTT.

The chain recombines TRBV5-4 with TRBJ1-2; the D is unclear. Between the trimmed V and J ends, which lost 0 bases and 1 base, there was a span of 4 bases. CDR1 is SGHNT and CDR2 is YYREEE in the germline V gene (reference sequence). There are 13 residues in the CDR3. CDR3 amino acids: CASSLDSNYGYTF. The DNA for the CDR3 is TGTGCCAGCAGCTTGGACAGTAACTATGGCTACACCTTC.

V gene TRBV25-1 combines with J gene TRBJ2-2, with D hard to call. In germline, CDR1 is MGHDK, CDR2 SYGVNS. The V and J ends lost 6 bases and 8 bases respectively, with 16 bases between them. The CDR3 spans 14 residues. The DNA for the CDR3 is TGTGCCAGCAGCTCCTTAAGCCCTCTAGGGGAGCTGTTTTTT. This sequence encodes CASSSLSPLGELFF.

The chain has TRBV7-8 and TRBJ2-5, with D perhaps matching TRBD1 (6 bases). The DNA end favors TRBJ2-7, so the J call may be wrong. The CDR3 consists of 15 residues. Looked up from germline, CDR1 is SGHVS and CDR2 is FQNEAQ. CDR3: CASSSYRAPGYEQYF. CDR3 in DNA: TGTGCCAGCAGCTCCTACAGGGCCCCCGGCTACGAGCAGTACTTC.

The chain joins TRBV5-4 to TRBJ1-5; tentatively, D is TRBD1 (6 bases). Germline lookup yields CDR1 SGHNT and CDR2 YYREEE (reference sequence). V shed 4 bases and J shed 5 bases, with 16 bases lying between them. This CDR3 region has 15 residues. This CDR3 is CASSHSVDSYQPQHF. CDR3 DNA sequence: TGTGCCAGCAGCCATTCTGTGGACAGCTATCAGCCCCAGCATTTT.

The chain is built from TRBV5-1 and TRBJ1-1; D perhaps matches TRBD1 (5 bases). Germline CDR1 SGHRS, CDR2 YFSETQ. V lost 4 bases to trimming and J lost 6 bases, with 13 bases between them. The CDR3 consists of 13 residues. The CDR3 reads CASSRGSQAEAFF. CDR3 nucleotide sequence: TGCGCCAGCAGCCGGGGGAGCCAGGCTGAAGCTTTCTTT. The entire variable domain, with the rest obtained from reference TRBV5-1 and TRBJ1-1, is as follows: KAGVTQTPRYLIKTRGQQVTLSCSPISGHRSVSWYQQTPGQGLQFLFEYFSETQRNKGNFPGRFSGRQFSNSRSEMNVSTLELGDSALYLCASSRGSQAEAFFGQGTRLTVV.

The chain links TRBV6-6 to TRBJ1-2; 7 nucleotides line up with TRBD1. The CDR3 is made up of 14 amino acids. The J segment lost 4 bases and the V segment lost 6 bases, leaving 8 bases of the junction unmatched. The V gene's germline CDR1 is MNHNY and CDR2 SVGAGI (reference sequence). CDR3 region: CASSQAGDSYGYTF. CDR3 nucleotide sequence: TGTGCCAGCAGCCAGGCTGGGGACAGCTATGGCTACACCTTC.

This sequence joins TRBV4-2 and TRBJ1-1; D unresolved. Looked up from germline, CDR1 is LGHNA and CDR2 is YNFKEQ. This CDR3 region has 13 residues. V lost 1 base to trimming and J lost 5 bases, with 8 bases between them. CDR3 sequence reads: CASSQVGDTEAFF. The DNA of the CDR3 is TGTGCCAGCAGCCAAGTTGGGGATACTGAAGCTTTCTTT.

V is TRBV6-5 and J is TRBJ1-5, with D hard to call. This CDR3 comprises 15 residues. Trimming took off 0 bases at V and 3 bases at J, with 9 bases between the two ends. Germline CDR1 MNHEY, CDR2 SVGAGI. The CDR3: CASSYSSRDNQPQHF. The CDR3 DNA sequence: TGTGCCAGCAGTTACTCATCCAGAGACAATCAGCCCCAGCATTTT.

V and J are TRBV5-8 and TRBJ1-5, with 7 bases lining up with TRBD1. The CDR3 is made up of 16 amino acids. V shed 3 bases, J shed 1 base, and the junction held 7 bases outside the gene matches. CDR1 is SGHTS and CDR2 is YDEGEE in the germline V gene. This CDR3 is CASSSTGSRSNQPQHF. The CDR3 DNA follows: TGTGCCAGCAGCTCGACAGGGAGTCGCAGCAATCAGCCCCAGCATTTT.

The chain's CDR3 is CATQPTAGVTDTQYF. The CDR3 DNA is TGTGCCACCCAACCGACTGCGGGGGTCACAGATACGCAGTATTTT. The rearrangement joins TRBV6-1 to TRBJ2-3; 7 positions match TRBD2. Germline-derived CDR1 and CDR2 are MNHNS and SASEGT. This CDR3 contains 15 residues. The J segment lost 2 bases and the V segment lost 10 bases, leaving 12 bases of the junction unmatched.

The rearrangement joins TRBV6-6 to TRBJ2-2; D not resolved. The germline V and J ends were trimmed by 6 bases and 0 bases, with 14 bases remaining between them. CDR3 length: 16 amino acids. The V gene's germline CDR1 is MNHNY and CDR2 SVGAGI (reference sequence). The CDR3 nucleotides read TGTGCCAGCAGCAAGAATTTTAGAACGAACACCGGGGAGCTGTTTTTT. Translation: CASSKNFRTNTGELFF.

The chain links TRBV19 to TRBJ2-5; 10 positions agree with TRBD1. The germline V gene has CDR1 LNHDA and CDR2 SQIVND (reference sequence). This CDR3 spans 14 amino acids. The V segment lost 5 bases and the J segment 5 bases; nucleotides outside the gene matches: 5. This chain's CDR3 is CASSWDRGGETQYF. The DNA of the CDR3 is TGTGCCAGTAGTTGGGACAGGGGAGGGGAGACCCAGTACTTC.